Shown below are 13 T cell receptor beta chains from a single sample sequenced in a study of monozygotic twins with inflammatory bowel disease. Each CDR3 protein gets one entry in TCRdb, which reprocessed the 5' RACE reads and gives no DNA. The sample totals approximately 150,000 distinct CDR3 sequences; its top ten clones hold about 2.4%. Sequenced sample: blood. The source is a human donor with ulcerative colitis or Crohn's disease, or a healthy co-twin of an affected twin (not recorded which).

The gene calls are TRBV9 and TRBJ1-2; with no DNA, the TCRdb D assignment of TRBD1 cannot be verified. The CDR3 has 17 residues. The V gene's germline CDR1 is SGDLS and CDR2 YYNGEE. CDR3 sequence: CASSMTSGTASNYGYTF.

The chain combines TRBV29-1 with TRBJ1-1; TCRdb names TRBD1, which stays unverified in the absence of DNA. The CDR3 sequence is 13 residues long. Germline V gene data show CDR1 as SQVTM and CDR2 as ANQGSEA. CDR3 amino acids: CSVEQGALTEAFF.

The chain carries TRBV27 and TRBJ1-6. Germline V CDR1 and CDR2: MNHEY, SMNVEV (reference sequence). This CDR3 comprises 16 residues. CDR3 residues: CASSFLIGLDNSPLHF.

The chain recombines TRBV2 with TRBJ2-5; without DNA, the TCRdb call of TRBD2 cannot be checked. CDR3 length: 14 amino acids. The germline gives CDR1 SNHLY, CDR2 FYNNEI. The CDR3 is CASNGGNRQETQYF. The full variable domain, in which reference TRBV2 and TRBJ2-5 provide the parts outside the CDR3, is EPEVTQTPSHQVTQMGQEVILRCVPISNHLYFYWYRQILGQKVEFLVSFYNNEISEKSEIFDDQFSVERPDGSNFTLKIRSTKLEDSAMYFCASNGGNRQETQYFGPGTRLLVL.

The chain joins TRBV20-1 to TRBJ2-3; the TRBD1 assignment by TCRdb is unverifiable without DNA. Germline CDR1 DFQATT, CDR2 SNEGSKA (reference sequence). There are 13 residues in the CDR3. This CDR3 reads CSADGVDTDTQYF.

This sequence joins TRBV5-5 and TRBJ2-7; TCRdb reports TRBD1, a call that lacks DNA to check it against. The germline CDR1 and CDR2 sequences are SGHKS and YYEKEE (reference sequence). The CDR3 length is 14 residues. This CDR3 is CASSPGTSSGEQYF.

The genes are TRBV7-9 and TRBJ1-1; the D call of TRBD1 rests on TCRdb alone, since no DNA is present to check it. Germline CDR1 reads SEHNR; CDR2 reads FQNEAQ (reference sequence). This CDR3 comprises 13 residues. The CDR3 sequence is CASGRDRGRVAFF. Filled out from reference TRBV7-9 and TRBJ1-1, the complete variable domain reads DTGVSQNPRHKITKRGQNVTFRCDPISEHNRLYWYRQTLGQGPEFLTYFQNEAQLEKSRLLSDRFSAERPKGSFSTLEIQRTEQGDSAMYLCASGRDRGRVAFFGQGTRLTVV.

The chain uses TRBV5-5 and TRBJ2-3; TCRdb outputs TRBD1, but without DNA this stays unchecked. The germline V gene encodes CDR1 SGHKS and CDR2 YYEKEE (reference sequence). The CDR3 has 16 amino acids. CDR3 sequence: CASSLGGDRNTDTQYF.

The chain couples TRBV18 to TRBJ2-5. CDR3 size: 14 residues. CDR1 is KGHSH, CDR2 LQKENI, per germline. CDR3 loop: CASSPPSVQETQYF. Full variable domain (rest looked up from reference TRBV18 and TRBJ2-5): NAGVMQNPRHLVRRRGQEARLRCSPMKGHSHVYWYRQLPEEGLKFMVYLQKENIIDESGMPKERFSAEFPKEGPSILRIQQVVRGDSAAYFCASSPPSVQETQYFGPGTRLLVL.

The chain links TRBV20-1 to TRBJ2-7; TCRdb indicates TRBD2, and absent DNA this call remains unverified. Germline V lookup: CDR1 DFQATT, CDR2 SNEGSKA (reference sequence). CDR3 length: 14 amino acids. CDR3 region: CSARGWDSTYEQYF.

This rearrangement joins TRBV5-1 to TRBJ2-5; TCRdb indicates TRBD1, and absent DNA this call remains unverified. CDR1 is SGHRS, CDR2 YFSETQ, per germline. The length of the CDR3 is 16 residues. The CDR3 sequence: CASSLDQYRGQETQYF. The full variable domain, its missing parts supplied by reference TRBV5-1 and TRBJ2-5, is KAGVTQTPRYLIKTRGQQVTLSCSPISGHRSVSWYQQTPGQGLQFLFEYFSETQRNKGNFPGRFSGRQFSNSRSEMNVSTLELGDSALYLCASSLDQYRGQETQYFGPGTRLLVL.

The chain carries TRBV3-1 and TRBJ2-3. CDR1 and CDR2 from the germline V gene are LGHDT and YNNKEL (reference sequence). CDR3 length: 14 amino acids. The CDR3 sequence: CASSQIDSTDTQYF.

This chain joins TRBV18 and TRBJ2-1; TCRdb reports TRBD1, a call that lacks DNA to check it against. CDR3 length: 15 amino acids. Germline CDR1 and CDR2: KGHSH and LQKENI. The CDR3 loop reads CASSPRWRDNNEQFF.